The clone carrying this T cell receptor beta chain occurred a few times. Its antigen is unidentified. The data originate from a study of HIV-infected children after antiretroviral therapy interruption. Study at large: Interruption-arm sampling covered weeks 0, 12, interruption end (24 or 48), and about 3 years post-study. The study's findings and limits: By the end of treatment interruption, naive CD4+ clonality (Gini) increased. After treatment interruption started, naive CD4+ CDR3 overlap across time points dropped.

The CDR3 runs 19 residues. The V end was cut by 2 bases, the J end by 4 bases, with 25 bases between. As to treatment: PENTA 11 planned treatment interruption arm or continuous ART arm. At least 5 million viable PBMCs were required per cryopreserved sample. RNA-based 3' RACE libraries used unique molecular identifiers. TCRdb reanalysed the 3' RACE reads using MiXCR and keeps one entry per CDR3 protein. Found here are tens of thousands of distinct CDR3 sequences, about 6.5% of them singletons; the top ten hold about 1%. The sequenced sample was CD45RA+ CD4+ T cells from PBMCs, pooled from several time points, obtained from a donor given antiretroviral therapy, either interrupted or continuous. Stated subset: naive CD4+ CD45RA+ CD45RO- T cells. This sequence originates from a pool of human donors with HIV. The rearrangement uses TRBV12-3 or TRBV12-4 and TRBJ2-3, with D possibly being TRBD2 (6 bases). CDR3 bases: TGTGCCAGCAGTTTATACTACGTTTTGGGGGGAGAACACGCAGATACGCAGTATTTT. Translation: CASSLYYVLGGEHADTQYF.